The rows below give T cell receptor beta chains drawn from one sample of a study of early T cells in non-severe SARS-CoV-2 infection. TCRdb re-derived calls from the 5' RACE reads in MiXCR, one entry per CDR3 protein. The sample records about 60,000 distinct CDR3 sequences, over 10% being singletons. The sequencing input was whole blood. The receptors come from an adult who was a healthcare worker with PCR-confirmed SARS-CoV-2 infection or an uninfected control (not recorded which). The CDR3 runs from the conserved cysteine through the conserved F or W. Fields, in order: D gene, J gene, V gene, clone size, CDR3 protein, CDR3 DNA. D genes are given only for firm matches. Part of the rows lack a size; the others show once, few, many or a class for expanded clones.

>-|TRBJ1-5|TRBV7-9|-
CASSSQGNQPQHF
TGTGCCAGCAGCTCGCAGGGAAATCAGCCCCAGCATTTT
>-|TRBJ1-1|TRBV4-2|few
CASSQVNGNTEAFF
TGTGCCAGCAGCCAAGTAAACGGGAACACTGAAGCTTTCTTT
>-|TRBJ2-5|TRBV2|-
CASSSRLGVTIKETQYF
TGTGCCAGCAGCTCCCGCCTAGGGGTCACTATTAAAGAGACCCAGTACTTC
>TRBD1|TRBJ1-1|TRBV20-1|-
CSARTTGQANTEAFF
TGCAGTGCTAGGACAACGGGACAGGCGAACACTGAAGCTTTCTTT
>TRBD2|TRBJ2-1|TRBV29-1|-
CSVEDPGGGVNEQFF
TGCAGCGTTGAAGATCCTGGCGGGGGGGTTAATGAGCAGTTCTTC
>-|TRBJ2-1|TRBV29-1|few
CSVDSTLYNEQFF
TGCAGCGTTGATTCGACACTATACAATGAGCAGTTCTTC
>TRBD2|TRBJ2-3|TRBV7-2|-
CASSRTLAGGLTDTQYF
TGTGCCAGCAGCCGTACTCTGGCGGGGGGGCTCACAGATACGCAGTATTTT
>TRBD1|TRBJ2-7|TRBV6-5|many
CASTSGQGYEQYF
TGTGCCAGCACGTCGGGACAGGGCTACGAGCAGTACTTC
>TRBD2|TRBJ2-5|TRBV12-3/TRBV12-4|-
CASSPHTSGRETQYF
TGTGCCAGCAGCCCCCACACTAGCGGGAGAGAGACCCAGTACTTC
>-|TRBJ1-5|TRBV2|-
CASTQEGGNQPQHF
TGTGCCAGCACCCAGGAAGGGGGCAATCAGCCCCAGCATTTT
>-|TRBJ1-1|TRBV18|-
CASSPYGGNVNTEAFF
TGTGCCAGCTCACCATATGGGGGAAATGTGAACACTGAAGCTTTCTTT
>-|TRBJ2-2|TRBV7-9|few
CASIEDRPNTGELFF
TGTGCCAGCATTGAAGACAGACCGAACACCGGGGAGCTGTTTTTT
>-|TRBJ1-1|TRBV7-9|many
CASSPGGFAEAFF
TGTGCCAGCAGTCCTGGCGGGTTCGCTGAAGCTTTCTTT
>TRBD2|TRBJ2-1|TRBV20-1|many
CSASGTSVSFYNEQFF
TGCAGTGCTTCCGGGACTAGCGTTTCCTTCTACAATGAGCAGTTCTTC
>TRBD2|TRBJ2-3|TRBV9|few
CASSVDSLAGPTDTQYF
TGTGCCAGCAGCGTAGATTCCCTAGCGGGGCCCACAGATACGCAGTATTTT
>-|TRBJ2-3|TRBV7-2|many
CASSFEGLADTQYF
TGTGCCAGCAGCTTTGAAGGGTTAGCAGATACGCAGTATTTT
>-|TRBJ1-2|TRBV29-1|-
CSVEGTSGLYGYTF
TGCAGCGTTGAAGGAACGTCAGGCCTATATGGCTACACCTTC
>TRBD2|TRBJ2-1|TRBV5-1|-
CASEDSGSSYNEQFF
TGCGCCAGTGAGGATAGCGGGAGCTCCTACAATGAGCAGTTCTTC
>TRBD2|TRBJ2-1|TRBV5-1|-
CASSEGLAGVHEQFF
TGCGCCAGCTCCGAGGGACTAGCGGGAGTTCATGAGCAGTTCTTC
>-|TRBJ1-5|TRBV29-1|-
CSVAGGNQPQHF
TGCAGCGTTGCCGGGGGCAATCAGCCCCAGCATTTT
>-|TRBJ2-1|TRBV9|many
CASSARLSSYNEQFF
TGTGCCAGCAGCGCCCGACTGAGCTCCTACAATGAGCAGTTCTTC
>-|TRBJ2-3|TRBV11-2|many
CASSLDTQYF
TGTGCCAGCAGCTTAGATACGCAGTATTTT
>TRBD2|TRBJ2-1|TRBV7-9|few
CASSLWASGINEQFF
TGTGCCAGCAGCTTATGGGCTAGCGGGATCAATGAGCAGTTCTTC
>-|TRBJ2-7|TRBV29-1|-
CSASPGPRGSEQYF
TGCAGCGCTTCACCGGGTCCAAGGGGCTCCGAGCAGTACTTC
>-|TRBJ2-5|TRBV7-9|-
CASRRGSQETQYF
TGTGCCAGCAGACGGGGCAGCCAAGAGACCCAGTACTTC
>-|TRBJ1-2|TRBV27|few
CASSFPTRVGGYGYTF
TGTGCCAGCAGTTTTCCGACAAGGGTTGGTGGCTATGGCTACACCTTC
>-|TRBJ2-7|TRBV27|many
CASSARSAYEQYF
TGTGCCAGCAGTGCCCGGTCTGCCTACGAGCAGTACTTC
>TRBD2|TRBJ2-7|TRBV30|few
CAWTPASGKREQYF
TGTGCCTGGACCCCGGCTAGCGGGAAGCGTGAGCAGTACTTC
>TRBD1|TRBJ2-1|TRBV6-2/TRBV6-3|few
CASSPMGQYLYNEQFF
TGTGCCAGCAGCCCTATGGGACAGTACCTCTACAATGAGCAGTTCTTC
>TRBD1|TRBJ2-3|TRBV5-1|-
CASRGQGRFTDTQYF
TGCGCCAGCCGTGGACAGGGAAGATTCACAGATACGCAGTATTTT
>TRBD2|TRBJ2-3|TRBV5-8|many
CASSPLGTSGGATDTQYF
TGTGCCAGCAGCCCCCTTGGGACTAGCGGGGGGGCCACAGATACGCAGTATTTT
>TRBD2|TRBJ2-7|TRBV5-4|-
CASSYGLAPTWYEQYF
TGTGCCAGCAGCTACGGACTAGCCCCGACTTGGTACGAGCAGTACTTC
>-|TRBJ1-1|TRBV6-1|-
CATLWGMNTEAFF
TGTGCCACCCTTTGGGGGATGAACACTGAAGCTTTCTTT
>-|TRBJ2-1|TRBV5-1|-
CASRIPGLDYNEQFF
TGCGCCAGCAGAATACCGGGACTGGACTACAATGAGCAGTTCTTC
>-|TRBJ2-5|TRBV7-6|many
CASSFLPSGYQETQYF
TGTGCCAGCAGCTTTCTTCCCAGCGGGTACCAAGAGACCCAGTACTTC
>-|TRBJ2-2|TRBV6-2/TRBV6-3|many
CASFRPPFTGELFF
TGTGCCAGCTTCCGACCCCCGTTCACCGGGGAGCTGTTTTTT
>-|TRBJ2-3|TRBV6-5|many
CASSYTQGSGDTQYF
TGTGCCAGCAGCTATACACAGGGATCGGGAGATACGCAGTATTTT
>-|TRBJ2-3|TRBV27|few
CASSKHTDTQYF
TGTGCCAGCAGTAAACACACAGATACGCAGTATTTT
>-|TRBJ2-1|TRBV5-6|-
CASSTHGEQFF
TGTGCCAGCAGCACCCACGGGGAGCAGTTCTTC
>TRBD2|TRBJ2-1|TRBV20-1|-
CSAQVLAGGPRNEQFF
TGCAGCGCCCAGGTACTAGCGGGAGGGCCGCGGAATGAGCAGTTCTTC
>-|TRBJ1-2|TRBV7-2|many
CASSSMNRANGYTF
TGTGCCAGCAGCTCTATGAACAGGGCTAATGGCTACACCTTC
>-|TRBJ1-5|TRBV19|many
CASSIGVNQPQHF
TGTGCCAGTAGTATTGGGGTAAATCAGCCCCAGCATTTT
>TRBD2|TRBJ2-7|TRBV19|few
CASSSSSGNFYEQYF
TGTGCCAGTAGTTCCAGTAGCGGGAACTTCTACGAGCAGTACTTC
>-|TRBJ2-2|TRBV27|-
CASSPLRGDGELFF
TGTGCCAGCAGCCCCTTGAGAGGCGACGGGGAGCTGTTTTTT
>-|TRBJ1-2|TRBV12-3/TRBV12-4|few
CASSPDSNYGYTF
TGTGCCAGCAGCCCCGACAGTAACTATGGCTACACCTTC
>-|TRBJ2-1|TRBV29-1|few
CSVGTVYNEQFF
TGCAGCGTTGGGACTGTTTACAATGAGCAGTTCTTC
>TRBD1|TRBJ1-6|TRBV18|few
CASSPRGQGESPLHF
TGTGCCAGCTCACCACGTGGACAGGGGGAATCACCCCTCCACTTT
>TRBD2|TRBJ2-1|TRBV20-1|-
CSARDEGLAGAPDNEQFF
TGCAGTGCTAGAGATGAGGGACTAGCGGGAGCCCCCGACAATGAGCAGTTCTTC
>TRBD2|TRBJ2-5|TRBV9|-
CASSVASSGSSETQYF
TGTGCCAGCAGCGTAGCTTCTAGCGGGAGTTCAGAGACCCAGTACTTC
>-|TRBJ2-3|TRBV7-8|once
CASSSLSASTDTQYF
TGTGCCAGCAGCTCCCTGTCCGCAAGCACAGATACGCAGTATTTT
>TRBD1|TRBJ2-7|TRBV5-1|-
CASSFSGGEQYF
TGCGCCAGCAGCTTTTCAGGGGGCGAGCAGTACTTC
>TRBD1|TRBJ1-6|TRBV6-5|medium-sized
CASRPDRGQNNSPLHF
TGTGCCAGCAGACCCGACAGGGGGCAAAATAATTCACCCCTCCACTTT
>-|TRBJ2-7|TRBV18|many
CASSPYAGEGTYEQYF
TGTGCCAGCTCACCTTATGCAGGGGAGGGAACCTACGAGCAGTACTTC
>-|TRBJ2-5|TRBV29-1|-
CSVEGPVGETQYF
TGCAGCGTTGAGGGGCCAGTAGGAGAGACCCAGTACTTC